This record looks at one T cell receptor (beta chain) sequence and its context. Antigen unknown. The sample is drawn from a study of cytomegalovirus exposure and HLA in healthy donors. Overall study findings and caveats: In a later analysis, DRB1 alleles had the most associated TCRs; HLA-C alleles the fewest. Later work associated fewer than 20,000 TCR beta sequences with HLA alleles at 0.05 false discovery rate.

This CDR3 is 14 amino acids long. Germline V gives CDR1 SGHTS, CDR2 YDEGEE. Deletions cut 3 bases from V and 1 base from J, with 10 bases between. The PCR was carried out with 60 Vbeta primers and 13 Jbeta primers. Clones were read by immunoSEQ multiplex PCR, and TCRdb kept only the in-frame ones, dropping some. The sample has fewer than 85,000 clones; approximately 74% are singletons. The sample comprised PBMCs. This chain connects TRBV5-8 to TRBJ1-2; a possible D gene is TRBD1 (6 bases). The receptor was isolated from a man aged 35-49 years in good health and CMV-seropositive. The CDR3 nucleotides read TGTGCCAGCAGCTGGACAGAGGGTAACTATGGCTACACCTTC. It translates to CASSWTEGNYGYTF.